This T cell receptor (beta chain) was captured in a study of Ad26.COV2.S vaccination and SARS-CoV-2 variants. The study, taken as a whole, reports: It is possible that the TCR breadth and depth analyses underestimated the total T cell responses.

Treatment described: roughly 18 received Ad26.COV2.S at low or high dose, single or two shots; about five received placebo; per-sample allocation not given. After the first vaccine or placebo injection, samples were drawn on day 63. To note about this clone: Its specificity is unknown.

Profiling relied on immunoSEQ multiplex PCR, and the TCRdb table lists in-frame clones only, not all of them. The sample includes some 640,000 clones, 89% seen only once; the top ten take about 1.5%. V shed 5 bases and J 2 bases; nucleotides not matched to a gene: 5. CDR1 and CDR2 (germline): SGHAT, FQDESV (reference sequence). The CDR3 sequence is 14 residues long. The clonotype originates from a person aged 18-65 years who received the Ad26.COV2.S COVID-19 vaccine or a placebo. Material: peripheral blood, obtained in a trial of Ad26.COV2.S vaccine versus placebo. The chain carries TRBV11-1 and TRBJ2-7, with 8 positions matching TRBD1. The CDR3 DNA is TGTGCCAGCAGCCGGGACAGGCGTACCTACGAGCAGTACTTC. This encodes CASSRDRRTYEQYF.